This is a list of T cell receptor beta chains from one sample in a study of cytomegalovirus exposure and HLA in healthy donors. The table came from immunoSEQ multiplex PCR; TCRdb's copy has only in-frame clones and leaves some out. The sample lists 150,000 to 180,000 clones, around 79% seen once, with about 2.7% in the top ten. Sequences were obtained from PBMCs. The receptors shown here come from a man younger than 30 in good health and CMV-seronegative. CDR3s include the opening cysteine and the closing phenylalanine or tryptophan. The D gene is left open where the match is weak. Expanded clones are given a class, and other clones once, few, many or no size at all.

V	size	D	J	CDR3	DNA
TRBV27	.	TRBD1	TRBJ2-5	CASSPRDSRTPSQETQYF	TGTGCCAGCAGTCCCCGGGACAGCCGCACCCCAAGCCAAGAGACCCAGTACTTC
TRBV27	.	TRBD1	TRBJ2-3	CASYTTGYGDAQYF	TGTGCCAGCTACACGACAGGGTACGGGGATGCGCAGTATTTT
TRBV18	.	TRBD1	TRBJ2-1	CASSPLGQGARNEQFF	TGTGCCAGCTCACCCCTGGGACAGGGGGCGAGGAATGAGCAGTTCTTC
TRBV25-1	.	.	TRBJ1-6	CASSPGQGNSPLHF	TGTGCCAGCAGTCCGGGACAAGGTAATTCACCCCTCCACTTT
TRBV5-1	.	TRBD1	TRBJ1-2	CASSLGRGHGYTF	TGCGCCAGCAGCTTGGGGAGGGGGCACGGCTACACCTTC
TRBV25-1	once	.	TRBJ2-3	CASSAQGYTDTQYF	TGTGCCAGCAGTGCACAGGGTTACACAGATACGCAGTATTTT
TRBV5-5	.	TRBD1	TRBJ1-6	CASSFRWDRASHNSPLHF	TGTGCCAGCAGCTTCAGATGGGACAGGGCTTCGCATAATTCACCCCTCCACTTT
TRBV5-6	.	.	TRBJ1-3	CASSRVGLYSGNTIYF	TGTGCCAGCAGCCGAGTGGGCCTCTACTCTGGAAACACCATATATTTT
TRBV19	.	.	TRBJ2-1	CASKESSYNEQFF	TGTGCCAGTAAGGAGAGCTCCTACAATGAGCAGTTCTTC
TRBV7-2	.	.	TRBJ2-5	CASSLRLSQETQYF	TGTGCCAGCAGCCTAAGACTAAGCCAAGAGACCCAGTACTTC
TRBV7-9	few	.	TRBJ1-4	CASSIPEPDRRNEKLFF	TGTGCCAGCAGCATACCAGAGCCCGACAGGAGGAATGAAAAACTGTTTTTT
TRBV7-9	.	.	TRBJ2-1	CASSFMVAHYNEQFF	TGTGCCAGCAGCTTTATGGTCGCACACTACAATGAGCAGTTCTTC
TRBV4-2	.	.	TRBJ2-3	CASSRTRGGGTDTQYF	TGTGCCAGCAGCCGAACTAGAGGGGGGGGCACAGATACGCAGTATTTT
TRBV2	once	TRBD1	TRBJ1-4	CASREQGAVEKLFF	TGTGCCAGCAGGGAACAGGGGGCTGTTGAAAAACTGTTTTTT
TRBV6-5	.	TRBD1	TRBJ1-2	CASSYSRGQGIYGYTF	TGTGCCAGCAGTTACTCTCGGGGACAGGGAATTTATGGCTACACCTTC
TRBV11-2	once	TRBD1	TRBJ2-3	CASSRGDREGDTQYF	TGTGCCAGCAGCCGAGGGGACAGGGAAGGAGATACGCAGTATTTT
TRBV14	.	TRBD1	TRBJ2-2	CASSQVDRGTGELFF	TGTGCCAGCAGCCAGGTGGACAGGGGGACCGGGGAGCTGTTTTTT
TRBV19	few	.	TRBJ2-3	CASSSSGAGHGTDTQYF	TGTGCCAGTAGTTCTAGTGGGGCGGGGCATGGGACAGATACGCAGTATTTT
TRBV4-1	.	.	TRBJ1-5	CASSKLEESNQPQHF	TGCGCCAGCAGCAAACTAGAGGAATCCAATCAGCCCCAGCATTTT